These 31 T cell receptor beta chains were sequenced from one sample in a study of T cells in Graves' hyperthyroidism and ophthalmopathy. The source material, RNA transcripts, was used to amplify TCR beta CDR3 regions. HTBI primers were used for first-round RT-PCR of the TCR CDR3. MiXCR, applied by TCRdb to the multiplex PCR reads, yields one record per CDR3 protein. The sample has approximately 400,000 distinct CDR3 sequences, 11% to 15% seen once. Material for sequencing was blood. These receptors originate from a middle-aged man with Graves' ophthalmopathy.

In this sample, this clonotype turned up a few times. The gene calls are TRBV20-1 and TRBJ2-1; TRBD2 matches at 9 bases. The CDR3 covers 17 residues. After removal of 2 bases from V and 4 bases from J, the junction contained 12 bases not matched to a gene. Looked up from germline, CDR1 is DFQATT and CDR2 is SNEGSKA (reference sequence). The CDR3 nucleotides are TGCAGTGCTAGATATTTTTTCCTAGCGGGACGGTACAATGAGCAGTTCTTC. Residues: CSARYFFLAGRYNEQFF.

The rearrangement joins TRBV5-1 to TRBJ2-1; no clear D gene. Trimming cost V 0 bases and J 0 bases, with 7 bases left between them. The CDR3 runs 15 residues. Germline V lookup: CDR1 SGHRS, CDR2 YFSETQ. The CDR3 DNA reads as TGCGCCAGCAGCTTGGGCCGAAACTCCTACAATGAGCAGTTCTTC. Protein sequence: CASSLGRNSYNEQFF. The full variable domain, completed using reference TRBV5-1 and TRBJ2-1, is KAGVTQTPRYLIKTRGQQVTLSCSPISGHRSVSWYQQTPGQGLQFLFEYFSETQRNKGNFPGRFSGRQFSNSRSEMNVSTLELGDSALYLCASSLGRNSYNEQFFGPGTRLTVL.

This chain links TRBV5-4 with TRBJ2-5; D call uncertain. V was shortened by 5 bases and J by 5 bases, with 16 bases between the two germline ends. The CDR3 contains 14 residues. Germline CDR1 reads SGHNT; CDR2 reads YYREEE (reference sequence). The CDR3 sequence is CASSPRWTGETQYF. In nucleotides, the CDR3 is TGTGCCAGCAGTCCTCGCTGGACCGGGGAGACCCAGTACTTC.

V is TRBV20-1 and J is TRBJ2-3; 8 bases are a match to TRBD2. After removal of 7 bases from V and 1 base from J, the junction contained 16 bases not matched to a gene. Per germline, CDR1 DFQATT and CDR2 SNEGSKA (reference sequence). This CDR3 contains 17 residues. The CDR3 coding sequence is TGCAGTGGCCACACCGAAAAAGAGACTAGCGGCACAGATACGCAGTATTTT. It encodes CSGHTEKETSGTDTQYF.

As to this clonotype: This may be a read error: a much more frequent sequence differs by one nucleotide. The chain links TRBV20-1 to TRBJ2-7, with unresolved D. The CDR3 extends over 16 amino acids. Per germline, CDR1 DFQATT and CDR2 SNEGSKA (reference sequence). Deletions cut 0 bases from V and 0 bases from J, with 15 bases between. The CDR3 sequence is CSARDPNWCPSYEQYF. CDR3 coding DNA: TGCAGTGCTAGAGACCCGAACTGGTGCCCCTCCTACGAGCAGTACTTC.

In its sample, this clonotype was seen many times. The chain carries TRBV29-1 and TRBJ2-3; TRBD1 agrees at 11 bases. The CDR3 runs 11 residues. Trimming removed 6 bases from V and 13 bases from J; junction bases left unmatched: 6. The germline V gene encodes CDR1 SQVTM and CDR2 ANQGSEA. The CDR3 DNA follows: TGCAGCGTGGGACAGGGGGGTGACAAGTATTTT. Translated: CSVGQGGDKYF.

This clonotype was seen ten or more times. V usage is TRBV27 and J usage is TRBJ2-7, with D uncertain. The CDR3 spans 14 residues. V was cut by 2 bases and J by 2 bases, with 10 bases left in between. Looked up from germline, CDR1 is MNHEY and CDR2 is SMNVEV (reference sequence). Here the CDR3 DNA reads TGTGCCAGCAGTTTAAGGGCAGGTCCCTACGAGCAGTACTTC. Translated: CASSLRAGPYEQYF.

This clonotype has a count of ten or more. The rearrangement uses TRBV4-2 and TRBJ2-3; D is ambiguous. Germline V gives CDR1 LGHNA, CDR2 YNFKEQ. The CDR3 totals 13 residues. V dropped 2 bases and J dropped 5 bases, with 8 bases sitting between them. As DNA, the CDR3 is TGTGCCAGCAGCCAACCCTGGGGAGATACGCAGTATTTT. It yields the protein CASSQPWGDTQYF.

Details on this clonotype: One junction end disagrees with the germline gene, perhaps due to a read error. The gene calls are TRBV5-1 and TRBJ2-1; 13 bases are a match to TRBD2. This CDR3 is built from 17 residues. Germline V CDR1 and CDR2: SGHRS, YFSETQ. CDR3 sequence (DNA): TGCGCCAGAAGCTTACGACTAGCGGGAGGTTCCTACAATGAGCAGTTCTTC. Encoded protein: CARSLRLAGGSYNEQFF.

A few counts support this clonotype. The J gene is TRBJ1-2, the V gene TRBV6-1, with D uncertain. CDR3 size: 12 residues. The V and J ends lost 6 bases and 7 bases respectively, with 12 bases between them. Germline V CDR1 and CDR2: MNHNS, SASEGT. CDR3 bases: TGTGCCAGCAGCCAAGAGGGCTTTGGCTACACCTTC. Amino acid sequence: CASSQEGFGYTF.

The chain's CDR3 is CASSLRGHQPQHF. The CDR3 bases are TGTGCCAGCAGTTTGCGGGGGCATCAGCCCCAGCATTTT. The chain carries TRBV12-3 or TRBV12-4 and TRBJ1-5; tentatively, D is TRBD1 (6 bases). V was clipped by 3 bases and J by 5 bases, with 8 bases between them. This CDR3 contains 13 residues.

This clonotype was counted at least ten times. The V gene is TRBV12-3 or TRBV12-4, the J gene TRBJ1-6; possible D gene TRBD1, 5 bases. The germline V and J ends were trimmed by 3 bases and 6 bases, with 12 bases remaining between them. There are 15 residues in the CDR3. For the CDR3, the DNA is TGTGCCAGCAGTTTTATATCAGGGCGTAATTCACCCCTCCACTTT. Translating it yields CASSFISGRNSPLHF.

This clonotype appeared a few times. The V and J genes are TRBV10-1 and TRBJ2-1; D possibly uses TRBD1 or TRBD2 (5 bases each). Trimming removed 6 bases at V and 6 bases at J, with 15 bases between. The CDR3 length is 14 residues. Germline values: CDR1 WNHNN, CDR2 SYGVQD (reference sequence). This chain's CDR3 is CASSTYVGVNEQFF. The CDR3 DNA is TGCGCCAGCAGCACGTACGTGGGGGTCAATGAGCAGTTCTTC.

This clonotype came up many times. The chain employs TRBV6-2 or TRBV6-3 and TRBJ2-2, with 9 bases matching TRBD1. The length of the CDR3 is 16 residues. Germline V gene sequence: CDR1 MNHEY, CDR2 SVGEGT. V dropped 8 bases and J dropped 3; count of bases not matched to a gene: 10. The CDR3 bases are TGTGCCAGCTACGCCGTGGGACAGGGACACACCGGGGAGCTGTTTTTT. Its protein product is CASYAVGQGHTGELFF.

The chain recombines TRBV12-5 with TRBJ2-5; 13 positions agree with TRBD2. The CDR3 is 16 residues long. The V segment lost 2 bases and the J segment 5 bases; nucleotides outside the gene matches: 5. The germline gives CDR1 LGHNT, CDR2 FRNRAP. Here the CDR3 DNA reads TGTGCTAGTGGTTTGATACTAGCGGGAGGGTGGGAGACCCAGTACTTC. It encodes CASGLILAGGWETQYF.

This clonotype was counted ten times or more. The chain links TRBV5-1 to TRBJ1-6; D is ambiguous. Germline V gene data show CDR1 as SGHRS and CDR2 as YFSETQ. Trimming cost V 4 bases and J 7 bases, with 15 bases left between them. The CDR3 covers 15 residues. The CDR3 DNA reads TGCGCCAGCAGCCAAAGATCCGACCCCAATTCACCCCTCCACTTT. Translated, it gives CASSQRSDPNSPLHF.

This clonotype has only a few counts. The rearrangement joins TRBV7-6 to TRBJ2-1; tentatively, D is TRBD1 (6 bases). The CDR3 covers 16 residues. The V gene's germline CDR1 is SGHVS and CDR2 FNYEAQ. Trimming removed 4 bases at V and 0 bases at J, with 13 bases between. CDR3 bases: TGTGCCAGCAGCTGGCAGGGGTTTGACTCCTACAATGAGCAGTTCTTC. It yields the protein CASSWQGFDSYNEQFF.

The chain combines TRBV4-1 with TRBJ2-1; D is perhaps TRBD2 (6 bases). CDR3 size: 16 residues. Germline CDR1 and CDR2: MGHRA and YSYEKL. The V end was cut by 1 base, the J end by 4 bases, with 14 bases between. The chain's CDR3 is CASSQGLAGLYNEQFF. The DNA of the CDR3 is TGCGCCAGCAGCCAAGGACTGGCGGGACTTTACAATGAGCAGTTCTTC.

This clonotype has a handful of counts. The V call is TRBV24-1, the J call TRBJ1-5; 9 bases match TRBD1. Germline V gene sequence: CDR1 KGHDR, CDR2 SFDVKD. The CDR3 covers 16 residues. The trim removed 3 bases at V and 7 bases at J, leaving 9 bases unmatched. CDR3 bases: TGTGCCACCAGTGATGCTGACAGGGGGTTGGACCAGCCCCAGCATTTT. Protein sequence: CATSDADRGLDQPQHF.

This clonotype was found many times. This rearrangement joins TRBV10-3 to TRBJ2-7; D may be TRBD2 (6 bases). The CDR3 totals 15 residues. V was trimmed by 10 bases and J by 0 bases, leaving 19 bases between them. Germline V gives CDR1 ENHRY, CDR2 SYGVKD. This CDR3 is CATREAEGRSYEQYF. In nucleotides, the CDR3 is TGTGCCACGCGAGAAGCGGAGGGACGCTCCTACGAGCAGTACTTC.

The J gene is TRBJ1-6, the V gene TRBV6-4, with D tentatively TRBD1 (5 bases). Germline V gives CDR1 MRHNA, CDR2 SNTAGT. This CDR3 spans 14 amino acids. Trimming removed 5 bases at V and 6 bases at J, with 11 bases between. DNA of the CDR3: TGTGCCAGCAGTTTCGACAGACGTAATTCACCCCTCCACTTT. Translation gives CASSFDRRNSPLHF.

This clonotype has only a few counts. A single base separates this from a much larger clone, so it may be a read error. The V gene is TRBV27, the J gene TRBJ2-7; a weak D match, TRBD2 (5 bases). CDR1 MNHEY and CDR2 SMNVEV come from the germline V gene (reference sequence). The CDR3 contains 13 residues. CDR3 DNA sequence: TGTGCCAGCAGTTTAAGGACCTTCGGGGAGCGGTACTTC. As protein: CASSLRTFGERYF.

This clonotype showed up many times. This chain connects TRBV20-1 to TRBJ2-1; 8 bases fit TRBD1. The germline gives CDR1 DFQATT, CDR2 SNEGSKA (reference sequence). The CDR3 length is 11 residues. The trim removed 8 bases at V and 6 bases at J, leaving 3 bases unmatched. The CDR3 reads CSYRGANEQFF. CDR3 DNA: TGCAGTTACAGGGGGGCCAATGAGCAGTTCTTC.

This clonotype was seen ten or more times. The V gene is TRBV11-2, the J gene TRBJ2-1; TRBD2 matches at 11 bases. Per the germline V gene, CDR1 is SGHAT and CDR2 is FQNNGV. The CDR3 covers 16 residues. Losses at the gene ends were 3 bases for V and 4 bases for J; bases not matched to a gene: 5. The CDR3: CASSFLSSGRYNEQFF. In DNA form, the CDR3 reads TGTGCCAGCAGCTTTCTTTCTAGCGGGAGGTACAATGAGCAGTTCTTC.

This clonotype was counted many times. This chain connects TRBV18 to TRBJ2-7, with 8 nucleotides matching TRBD2. J was trimmed by 11 bases and V by 2 bases; bases with no gene match: 17. CDR1 KGHSH and CDR2 LQKENI come from the germline V gene. CDR3 size: 16 residues. The CDR3 nucleotides are TGTGCCAGCTCACCAGACCTGGGGACTAGAAGGGAATCGGAGTACTTC. This translates into CASSPDLGTRRESEYF.

In its sample, this clonotype was seen many times. The chain has TRBV28 and TRBJ2-4; no firm D call. Germline CDR1 MDHEN, CDR2 SYDVKM. Trimming left V 6 bases short and J 7 bases short, with 16 bases between. This CDR3 region has 14 residues. CDR3 region: CASSIPIETNIQYF. DNA of the CDR3: TGTGCCAGCAGCATTCCCATAGAGACGAACATTCAGTACTTC. Full variable domain (rest looked up from reference TRBV28 and TRBJ2-4): DVKVTQSSRYLVKRTGEKVFLECVQDMDHENMFWYRQDPGLGLRLIYFSYDVKMKEKGDIPEGYSVSREKKERFSLILESASTNQTSMYLCASSIPIETNIQYFGAGTRLSVL.

This clonotype showed up many times. The V gene is TRBV7-9, the J gene TRBJ2-1; TRBD2 agrees at 7 bases. Germline V gives CDR1 SEHNR, CDR2 FQNEAQ (reference sequence). V shed 6 bases, J shed 9 bases, and the junction held 11 bases outside the gene matches. The CDR3 covers 14 residues. The CDR3 DNA follows: TGTGCCAGCAGTCTAGGGCGGGGAGGGCTTGAGCAGTTCTTC. The encoded protein is CASSLGRGGLEQFF.

This clonotype was seen at least ten times. The V gene is TRBV5-1, the J gene TRBJ1-2; 8 nucleotides align to TRBD1. V lost 4 bases, J lost 6 bases, and 8 bases stayed unmatched. The CDR3 runs 14 residues. Germline values: CDR1 SGHRS, CDR2 YFSETQ. The CDR3 is CASSVGQGKDGYTF. CDR3 coding DNA: TGCGCCAGCAGCGTAGGACAGGGAAAGGATGGCTACACCTTC.

This clonotype was seen at least ten times. V gene TRBV11-2 combines with J gene TRBJ2-1, with 10 bases fitting TRBD1. The junction had 1 base not matched to a gene; V was cut back by 3 bases and J by 2 bases. Germline V lookup: CDR1 SGHAT, CDR2 FQNNGV. The CDR3 has 15 residues. The CDR3 here is CASSFGTGAYNEQFF. Written as DNA, the CDR3 is TGTGCCAGCAGCTTCGGGACAGGGGCCTACAATGAGCAGTTCTTC.

This clonotype was seen repeatedly, ten times or more. The chain recombines TRBV11-3 with TRBJ2-7, with 11 positions matching TRBD2. The V gene end was trimmed by 6 bases and the J gene end by 2 bases; junction bases not matched to a gene: 9. The length of the CDR3 is 16 residues. The germline V gene encodes CDR1 SGHNT and CDR2 YENEEA. CDR3 in DNA: TGTGCCAGCAGTCGAAGAACTAGCGGGGGCACCTACGAGCAGTACTTC. As protein: CASSRRTSGGTYEQYF. The variable domain in full, with the rest retrieved from reference TRBV11-3 and TRBJ2-7, is EAGVVQSPRYKIIEKKQPVAFWCNPISGHNTLYWYLQNLGQGPELLIRYENEEAVDDSQLPKDRFSAERLKGVDSTLKIQPAELGDSAVYLCASSRRTSGGTYEQYFGPGTRLTVT.

This clonotype occurred many times. V and J are TRBV28 and TRBJ2-7, with D possibly being TRBD2 (6 bases). Germline assignment: CDR1 MDHEN and CDR2 SYDVKM. V gave up 3 bases and J gave up 3 bases, with 12 bases separating them. The CDR3 covers 14 residues. CDR3 region: CASSLAGKNYEQYF. In DNA form, the CDR3 reads TGTGCCAGCAGTTTGGCGGGGAAAAACTACGAGCAGTACTTC.